The text below deals with one T cell receptor beta chain. Its antigen is undetermined. The data derive from a study of shared clonotypes between healthy human individuals. Positively selected for CCR7, the CD45RO-negative cells used as naive CD8 cells excluded terminally differentiated effector memory CD45RA+ cells. Study-level results: On the whole, naive subsets had larger estimated richness than memory subsets had.

Per germline, CDR1 MDHEN and CDR2 SYDVKM. The germline V and J ends were trimmed by 4 bases and 4 bases, with 16 bases remaining between them. The CDR3 consists of 15 residues. Running of the assay took place at deep level. Measured with immunoSEQ multiplex PCR; TCRdb has only the in-frame clones, and not every one. This sample yields roughly 2,000,000 clones, of which approximately 92% are seen a single time; 1.5% to 2% belongs to the top ten. This chain links TRBV28 with TRBJ2-5, with D possibly called TRBD1 or TRBD2 (6 bases each). The specimen was naive CD8+ T cells from PBMCs. The source of this sequence is a man aged 18-30 years in good health. Some clones in this sample may be carry-over from other donors' samples. CDR3 amino acids: CASSWIRGPVETQYF. The CDR3 nucleotides read TGTGCCAGCAGTTGGATCCGGGGGCCGGTAGAGACCCAGTACTTC.